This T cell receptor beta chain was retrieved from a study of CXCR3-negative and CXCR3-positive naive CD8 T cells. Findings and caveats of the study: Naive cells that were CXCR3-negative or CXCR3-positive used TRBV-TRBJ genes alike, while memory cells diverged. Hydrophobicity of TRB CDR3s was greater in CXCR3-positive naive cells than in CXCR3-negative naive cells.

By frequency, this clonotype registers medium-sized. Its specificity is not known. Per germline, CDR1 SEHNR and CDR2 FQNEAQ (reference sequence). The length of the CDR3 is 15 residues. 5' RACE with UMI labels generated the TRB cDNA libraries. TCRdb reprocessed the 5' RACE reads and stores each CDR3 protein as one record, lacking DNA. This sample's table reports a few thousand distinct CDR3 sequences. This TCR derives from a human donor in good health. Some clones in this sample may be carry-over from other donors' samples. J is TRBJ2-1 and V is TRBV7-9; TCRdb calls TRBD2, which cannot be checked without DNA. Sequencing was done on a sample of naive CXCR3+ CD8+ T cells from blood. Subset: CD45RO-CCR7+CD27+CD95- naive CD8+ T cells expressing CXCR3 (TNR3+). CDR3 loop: CASSSLAEVNNEQFF.